These 18 T cell receptor beta chains share one sample of origin, sequenced in a study of blood T cells in healthy people across ages. Combining a sample-barcoded 5' primer with a J-beta primer mix, a second PCR ran for about 7 to 12 cycles. Each CDR3 protein is one row after TCRdb ran MiXCR on the 5' RACE reads. The table records around 1,500,000 distinct CDR3 sequences, 28% of them present only once. Sequencing was performed on blood. These receptor sequences come from a woman aged 25 to 39 in good health.

This clonotype was recorded a few times. DNA for the CDR3: TGTGCCAGCAGTCCCGGGGACAGGGTCGCCTACGAGCAGTACTTC. It codes for CASSPGDRVAYEQYF. The chain has TRBV28 and TRBJ2-7; 9 nucleotides agree with TRBD1. Germline V lookup: CDR1 MDHEN, CDR2 SYDVKM. The V and J ends lost 5 bases and 2 bases, in that order; junction bases with no gene match: 7. The CDR3 has 15 amino acids.

Of note for this clonotype: This may be a read error: a much more frequent sequence differs by one nucleotide. This rearrangement joins TRBV6-2 or TRBV6-3 to TRBJ2-6; D assignment may be TRBD1 or TRBD2 (5 bases each). The CDR3 runs to 16 residues. Germline V gene lookup returns CDR1 MNHEY and CDR2 SVGEGT. Written as DNA, the CDR3 is TGTGCCAGCAATCGGGGAGAAATTTCTGGGGCCAGCGTCCTGACTTTC. As protein: CASNRGEISGASVLTF.

This clonotype was detected many times. This chain links TRBV7-3 with TRBJ2-1; TRBD2 matches at 9 bases. The CDR3 totals 15 residues. The V segment lost 0 bases and the J segment 9 bases; nucleotides outside the gene matches: 6. The germline V gene encodes CDR1 SGHTA and CDR2 FQGTGA. The CDR3, as DNA: TGTGCCAGCAGCTTAACCATCGCGGGGGGGGGTGAGCAGTTCTTC. This codes for CASSLTIAGGGEQFF.

This clonotype occurred a few times. The rearrangement links TRBV6-5 to TRBJ2-7, with a possible D match to TRBD2 (5 bases). Between the trimmed V and J ends, which lost 2 bases and 5 bases, there was a span of 13 bases. CDR1 and CDR2 from the germline V gene are MNHEY and SVGAGI. The CDR3 consists of 14 residues. CDR3 in DNA: TGTGCCAGCAGTTACACCGGTGCCGGGGACGAGCAGTACTTC. This codes for CASSYTGAGDEQYF.

This CDR3 is CASTDRYYEQYF. CDR3 sequence (DNA): TGTGCCAGCACGGACAGATACTACGAGCAGTACTTC. The chain has TRBV2 and TRBJ2-7; D is possibly TRBD1 (6 bases). V shed 7 bases and J shed 3 bases, with 10 bases lying between them. In germline, CDR1 is SNHLY, CDR2 FYNNEI. The CDR3 has 12 residues.

The V gene is TRBV29-1, the J gene TRBJ2-5; 8 nucleotides agree with TRBD2. The CDR3 has 12 residues. After removal of 4 bases from V and 3 bases from J, the junction contained 1 base not matched to a gene. The V gene's germline CDR1 is SQVTM and CDR2 ANQGSEA. CDR3 sequence reads: CSVGTSKETQYF. For the CDR3, the DNA is TGCAGCGTTGGGACTAGCAAAGAGACCCAGTACTTC.

This clonotype has a handful of counts. The chain joins TRBV9 to TRBJ1-1; 10 bases are a match to TRBD1. CDR3 length: 15 residues. J gave up 2 bases and V 3 bases, and 4 bases lay outside the gene matches. The germline V gene has CDR1 SGDLS and CDR2 YYNGEE. CDR3 region: CASSAGQGENTEAFF. The CDR3 nucleotides read TGTGCCAGCAGCGCCGGACAGGGGGAAAACACTGAAGCTTTCTTT. Combining the CDR3 with reference TRBV9 and TRBJ1-1 gives the whole variable domain DSGVTQTPKHLITATGQRVTLRCSPRSGDLSVYWYQQSLDQGLQFLIQYYNGEERAKGNILERFSAQQFPDLHSELNLSSLELGDSALYFCASSAGQGENTEAFFGQGTRLTVV.

The V call is TRBV12-3 or TRBV12-4, the J call TRBJ2-5; maybe TRBD2 (6 bases). Between the trimmed V and J ends, which lost 6 bases and 11 bases, there was a span of 22 bases. The CDR3 is made up of 14 amino acids. CDR3 nucleotides: TGTGCCAGCAGGCCCAGAGGGAGAGGGGAGGAGCAGTACTTC. It yields the protein CASRPRGRGEEQYF.

The chain combines TRBV7-3 with TRBJ2-1; 10 bases fit TRBD2. Germline V gene sequence: CDR1 SGHTA, CDR2 FQGTGA. The CDR3 spans 15 residues. J was trimmed by 10 bases and V by 5 bases; bases with no gene match: 11. The DNA of the CDR3 is TGTGCCAGCAGCGAACTCAGCGGGGGGGCAGAAGAGCAGTTCTTC. Its protein product is CASSELSGGAEEQFF.

The DNA of the CDR3 is TGTGCCATCAGTGACTCTATTTCCTACAATGAGCAGTTCTTC. Its protein product is CAISDSISYNEQFF. J is TRBJ2-1 and V is TRBV10-3; the D is unclear. With 3 bases removed from V and 1 base from J, the gap between germline ends came to 7 bases. The CDR3 consists of 14 residues. Germline CDR1 and CDR2: ENHRY and SYGVKD.

This clonotype occurred a few times. CDR3 DNA: TGCAGTGCGAGTTTAGCGGGAGTGCAGTTCTTC. It encodes CSASLAGVQFF. The rearrangement uses TRBV20-1 and TRBJ2-1, with 9 bases lining up with TRBD2. Losses at the gene ends were 6 bases for V and 12 bases for J; bases not matched to a gene: 6. The CDR3 is 11 amino acids. Germline-derived CDR1 and CDR2 are DFQATT and SNEGSKA (reference sequence).

Regarding this clonotype: The junction departs from the called germline gene at one end, perhaps through a read error. The chain recombines TRBV20-1 with TRBJ1-5; D is undetermined. Looked up from germline, CDR1 is DFQATT and CDR2 is SNEGSKA (reference sequence). This CDR3 is built from 12 residues. The CDR3 sequence is CRARVGDQPQHF. DNA for the CDR3: TGCAGGGCTAGGGTTGGGGATCAGCCCCAGCATTTT.

This sequence joins TRBV25-1 and TRBJ2-3; TRBD1 might be the D (5 bases). Between the trimmed V and J ends, which lost 9 bases and 5 bases, there was a span of 12 bases. Germline V gene sequence: CDR1 MGHDK, CDR2 SYGVNS. This CDR3 comprises 12 residues. CDR3 amino acids: CASTGYGDTQYF. The CDR3 DNA is TGTGCCAGTACAGGCTATGGAGATACGCAGTATTTT.

This clonotype has only a few counts. This rearrangement joins TRBV28 to TRBJ2-5; 7 bases fit TRBD2. The CDR3 has 13 residues. The V gene's germline CDR1 is MDHEN and CDR2 SYDVKM. The ends lost 9 bases at V and 5 bases at J; junction bases unmatched: 9. CDR3 nucleotide sequence: TGTGCCAGTAGCACGAACGGGGGGGAGACCCAGTACTTC. It codes for CASSTNGGETQYF.

The rearrangement joins TRBV6-1 to TRBJ2-7, with D perhaps assigned TRBD1 or TRBD2 (6 bases each). The V gene lost 4 bases and the J gene lost 2 bases, with 15 bases spanning the gap. Per the germline V gene, CDR1 is MNHNS and CDR2 is SASEGT. CDR3 length: 15 residues. The CDR3 protein is CASSVDGGRAYEQYF. Here the CDR3 DNA reads TGTGCCAGCAGTGTGGACGGGGGCCGTGCCTACGAGCAGTACTTC.

A word on this clonotype: A much larger clone differs by one base, so this may be a read error. This chain joins TRBV5-1 and TRBJ2-1; TRBD2 agrees at 9 bases. Germline V gives CDR1 SGHRS, CDR2 YFSETQ. Trimming took 2 bases from V and 13 from J; bases not matched to a gene: 16. This CDR3 contains 16 residues. For the CDR3, the DNA is TGCGCCAGCAGCTTTGGAAGCGGGGGGAAGCAAGAGACCCAGTTCTTC. Its translation: CASSFGSGGKQETQFF.

This clonotype was recorded a few times. An end of the junction does not agree with germline; a read error may underlie this. The chain couples TRBV2 to TRBJ2-7; 7 bases align to TRBD2. CDR3 size: 14 residues. Looked up from germline, CDR1 is SNHLY and CDR2 is FYNNEI. The CDR3 nucleotides read TGTGTCAGCGGGGAAACCACAGGAAGCTACGAGCAGTACTTC. Translating it yields CVSGETTGSYEQYF.

This clonotype was counted ten times or more. The chain links TRBV7-9 to TRBJ2-5; D may be TRBD1 (5 bases). The germline V gene has CDR1 SEHNR and CDR2 FQNEAQ (reference sequence). V lost 3 bases and J lost 7, with 12 bases in between. CDR3 length equals 13 residues. The DNA of the CDR3 is TGTGCCAGCAGCTTGACAGCCCCGGCGACCCAGTACTTC. Protein: CASSLTAPATQYF.